The clone carrying this TCR beta chain was counted ten times or more. Its antigen is unidentified. Bulk tumor genomic DNA was the template, and each sample received 600 ng. Biopsy collection occurred during surgery, with several far-apart biopsies per primary tumor. With untreated, newly diagnosed non-small cell lung cancer, the patients went on to undergo curative surgery. Donors comprised newly diagnosed non-small cell lung cancer patients undergoing surgery with curative intent. V trimming: 7 bases; J trimming: 4 bases; junction bases outside the gene matches: 7. This CDR3 region has 15 residues. Germline V CDR1 and CDR2: LNHNV, YYDKDF (reference sequence). These data originate in a study of immune heterogeneity within non-small cell lung tumors. TCR beta CDR3 was amplified by multiplex PCR using 32 V and 13 J primers. Each CDR3 protein is one row after TCRdb ran MiXCR on the multiplex PCR reads. The sample includes 10,000 to 15,000 distinct CDR3 sequences, 20% to 25% of them seen just once.

Overall study results and limits: Identical dominant CDR3 beta clonotypes recurred across tumor sites within a patient, alongside site-unique high-frequency clones. A moderate but significant correlation was observed between local T-cell clonality and local tumor mutational burden (R approximately 0.34). Different patients shared few of their high-frequency T-cell receptor beta clonotypes.

The V and J genes are TRBV15 and TRBJ1-2; TRBD1 aligns across 12 bases. The receptor comes from a man aged 45-65 years with non-small cell lung cancer. The sample was lung tumor tissue. The CDR3 bases are TGTGCCACCAACCCGGGGGACAGGGGGCTCTATGGCTACACCTTC. Its protein product is CATNPGDRGLYGYTF.